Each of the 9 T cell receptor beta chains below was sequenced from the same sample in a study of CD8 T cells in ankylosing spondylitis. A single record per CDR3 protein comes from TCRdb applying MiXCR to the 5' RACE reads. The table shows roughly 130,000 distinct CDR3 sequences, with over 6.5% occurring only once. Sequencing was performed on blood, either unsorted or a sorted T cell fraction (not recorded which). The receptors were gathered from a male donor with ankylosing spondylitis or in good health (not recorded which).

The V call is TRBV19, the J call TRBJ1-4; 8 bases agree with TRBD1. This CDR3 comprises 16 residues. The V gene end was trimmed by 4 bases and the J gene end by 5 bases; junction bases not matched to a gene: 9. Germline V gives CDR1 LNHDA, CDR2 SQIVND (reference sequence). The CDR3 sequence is CASSTIERQGNEKLFF. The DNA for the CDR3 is TGTGCCAGTAGTACTATCGAAAGACAGGGGAATGAAAAACTGTTTTTT.

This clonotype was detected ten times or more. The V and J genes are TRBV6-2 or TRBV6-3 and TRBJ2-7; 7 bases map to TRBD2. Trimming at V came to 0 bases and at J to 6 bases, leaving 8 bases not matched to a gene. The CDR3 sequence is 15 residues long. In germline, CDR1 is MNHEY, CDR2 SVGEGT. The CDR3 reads CASSYSQAGVAEQYF. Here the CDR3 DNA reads TGTGCCAGCAGTTACTCCCAGGCGGGAGTTGCCGAGCAGTACTTC.

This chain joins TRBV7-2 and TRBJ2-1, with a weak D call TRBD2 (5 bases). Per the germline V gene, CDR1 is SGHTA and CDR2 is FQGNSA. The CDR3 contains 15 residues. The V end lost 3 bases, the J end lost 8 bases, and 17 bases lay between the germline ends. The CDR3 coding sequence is TGTGCCAGCAGCTTGTGGACTGCTGGAGAGCATGAGCAGTTCTTC. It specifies CASSLWTAGEHEQFF.

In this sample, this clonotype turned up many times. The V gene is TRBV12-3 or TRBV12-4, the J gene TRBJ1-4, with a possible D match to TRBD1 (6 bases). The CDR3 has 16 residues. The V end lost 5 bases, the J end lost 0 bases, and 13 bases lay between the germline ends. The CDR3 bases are TGTGCCAGCAGTCCTACGACAGGAGCAACTAATGAAAAACTGTTTTTT. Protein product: CASSPTTGATNEKLFF.

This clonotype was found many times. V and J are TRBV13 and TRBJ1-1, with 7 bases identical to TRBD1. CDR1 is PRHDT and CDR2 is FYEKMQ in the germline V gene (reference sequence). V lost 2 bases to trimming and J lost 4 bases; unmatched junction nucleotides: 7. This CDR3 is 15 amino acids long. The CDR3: CASSLYKGARTEAFF. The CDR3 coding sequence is TGTGCCAGCAGCTTATATAAGGGGGCGCGCACTGAAGCTTTCTTT.

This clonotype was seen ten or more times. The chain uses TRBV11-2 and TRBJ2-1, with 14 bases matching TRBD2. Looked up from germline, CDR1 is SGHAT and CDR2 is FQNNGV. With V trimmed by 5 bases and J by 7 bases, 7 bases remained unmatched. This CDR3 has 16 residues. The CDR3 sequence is CASSVRLAGGLNEQFF. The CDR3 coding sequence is TGTGCCAGCAGCGTCCGACTAGCGGGGGGGCTAAATGAGCAGTTCTTC.

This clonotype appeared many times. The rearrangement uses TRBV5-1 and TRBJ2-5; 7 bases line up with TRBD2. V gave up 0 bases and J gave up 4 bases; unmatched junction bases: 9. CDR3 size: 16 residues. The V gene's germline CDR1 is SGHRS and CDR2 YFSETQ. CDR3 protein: CASSLEAGALGETQYF. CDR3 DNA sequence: TGCGCCAGCAGCTTGGAGGCGGGAGCGTTGGGAGAGACCCAGTACTTC.

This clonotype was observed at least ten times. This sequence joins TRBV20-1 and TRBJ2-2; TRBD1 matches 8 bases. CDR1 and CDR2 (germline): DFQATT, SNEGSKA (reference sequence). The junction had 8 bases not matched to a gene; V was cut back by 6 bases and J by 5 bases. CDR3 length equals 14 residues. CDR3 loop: CSAVAGGATGELFF. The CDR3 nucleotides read TGCAGTGCCGTAGCAGGGGGCGCGACCGGGGAGCTGTTTTTT.

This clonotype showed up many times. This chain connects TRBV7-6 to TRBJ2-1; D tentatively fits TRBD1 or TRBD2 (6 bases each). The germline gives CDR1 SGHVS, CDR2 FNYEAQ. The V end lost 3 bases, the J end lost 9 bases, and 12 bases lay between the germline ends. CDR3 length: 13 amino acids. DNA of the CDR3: TGTGCCAGCAGCTTGGAGGGGGGCGCTGAGCAGTTCTTC. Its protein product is CASSLEGGAEQFF.